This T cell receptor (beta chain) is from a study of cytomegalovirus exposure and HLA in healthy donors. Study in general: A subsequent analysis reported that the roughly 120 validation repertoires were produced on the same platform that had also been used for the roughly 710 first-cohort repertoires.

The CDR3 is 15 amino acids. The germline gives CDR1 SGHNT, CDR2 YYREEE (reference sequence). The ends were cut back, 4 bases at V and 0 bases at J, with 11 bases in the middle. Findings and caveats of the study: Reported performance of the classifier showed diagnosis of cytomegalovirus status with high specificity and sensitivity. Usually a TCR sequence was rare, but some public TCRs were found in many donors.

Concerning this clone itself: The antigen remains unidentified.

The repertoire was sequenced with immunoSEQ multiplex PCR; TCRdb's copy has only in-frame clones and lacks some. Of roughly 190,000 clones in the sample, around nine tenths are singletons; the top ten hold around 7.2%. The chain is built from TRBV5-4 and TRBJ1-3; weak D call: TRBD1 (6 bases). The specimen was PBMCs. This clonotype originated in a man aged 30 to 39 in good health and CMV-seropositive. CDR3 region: CASSPQGLSGNTIYF. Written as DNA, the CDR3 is TGTGCCAGCAGCCCCCAGGGGCTCTCTGGAAACACCATATATTTT.